The entry below gives a single T cell receptor (beta chain) sequence along with its context. Its cognate antigen is unknown. The source of the sample is a study of cytomegalovirus exposure and HLA in healthy donors. The donors, nominally healthy at sampling, likely had unrecorded immune exposures. It was with 60 Vbeta and 13 Jbeta primers that the PCR ran. Produced via immunoSEQ multiplex PCR; TCRdb's table is partial and in-frame only. This sample's table has 130,000 to 150,000 clones. Points from the study as a whole: Apart from CMV serostatus, no immune exposure information was available. In a later analysis, TCR beta V- and J-gene trimming showed a link to a missense DCLRE1C variant. Associated with cytomegalovirus, according to the listing, were around 170 TCR beta chains.

Germline V gene data show CDR1 as SGHRS and CDR2 as YFSETQ. CDR3 length: 15 amino acids. V dropped 5 bases and J dropped 9; count of bases not matched to a gene: 12. Sequencing input: PBMCs. V is TRBV5-1 and J is TRBJ2-1; 9 bases are a match to TRBD2. The receptor's source is a male donor in good health and CMV-seronegative. CDR3 sequence: CASSYLLAGEGEQFF. The CDR3 coding sequence is TGCGCCAGCAGTTATTTACTAGCGGGTGAGGGTGAGCAGTTCTTC. The whole variable domain, remainder taken from reference TRBV5-1 and TRBJ2-1, is KAGVTQTPRYLIKTRGQQVTLSCSPISGHRSVSWYQQTPGQGLQFLFEYFSETQRNKGNFPGRFSGRQFSNSRSEMNVSTLELGDSALYLCASSYLLAGEGEQFFGPGTRLTVL.